This T cell receptor (beta chain) was recovered during a study of read filtering for tumor transcriptome and immune sequencing. Study-level background: Patients were 17 male and approximately 15 female, mean age 65.9 years, range roughly 47 to 85. Eight or nine patients were R-ISS I, 16 were R-ISS II, 6 or 7 were R-ISS III. Whole-study results and caveats: Correlation between methods rose after single-read clonotypes were removed. IR-seq captured clonotypes deeper and more reliably than RNA-seq.

V lost 5 bases and J 0 bases, leaving 7 bases between the germline ends. There are 13 residues in the CDR3. This library used approximately 370 ng RNA and molecular barcoded adaptors spanning alpha/delta and beta/gamma chains. TCRdb independently ran MiXCR on the reads; one entry per CDR3 protein. The data contain about 63,000 distinct CDR3 sequences, approximately 15% of them singletons. This clonotype showed up just a few times. No antigen is known for it. Specimen: a population of CD138-negative cells sorted from bone marrow. This chain links TRBV12-3 or TRBV12-4 with TRBJ1-2, with D unresolved. This TCR was recovered from a donor aged 40 or over with multiple myeloma. CDR3 residues: CASSTTANYGYTF. Here the CDR3 DNA reads TGTGCCAGCAGTACTACAGCTAACTATGGCTACACCTTC.